These 29 T cell receptor beta chains share one sample of origin, sequenced in a study of cytomegalovirus exposure and HLA in healthy donors. PCR was performed using 60 Vbeta and 13 Jbeta primers. Sequenced by immunoSEQ multiplex PCR; TCRdb stores in-frame clones only, minus some. Of around 120,000 clones listed, 81% are singletons. Sample: PBMCs. These receptor sequences come from a man between 18 and 29 years old in good health and CMV-seronegative.

The chain links TRBV25-1 to TRBJ1-5, with D possibly matching TRBD1 (5 bases). The germline gives CDR1 MGHDK, CDR2 SYGVNS. CDR3 size: 13 residues. Trimming took off 3 bases at V and 7 bases at J, with 10 bases between the two ends. CDR3 sequence reads: CASSDRVGQPQHF. CDR3 in DNA: TGTGCCAGCAGTGACAGGGTAGGGCAGCCCCAGCATTTT.

The V call is TRBV7-8, the J call TRBJ1-1, with D unresolved. Trimming took off 1 base at V and 3 bases at J, with 9 bases between the two ends. CDR1 is SGHVS and CDR2 is FQNEAQ in the germline V gene. The CDR3 sequence is 14 residues long. CDR3 protein: CASSLDGTDTEAFF. DNA of the CDR3: TGTGCCAGCAGCTTAGATGGTACGGACACTGAAGCTTTCTTT.

The J gene is TRBJ2-3, the V gene TRBV29-1, with TRBD1 as a possible D gene (5 bases). The germline V gene has CDR1 SQVTM and CDR2 ANQGSEA. V lost 2 bases, J lost 4 bases, and 16 bases lay in between. The CDR3 length is 15 residues. CDR3 coding DNA: TGCAGCGTTGAAACCCCAACAGGCCGGGCAGATACGCAGTATTTT. It translates to CSVETPTGRADTQYF.

The sample holds one count of this clone. This rearrangement joins TRBV6-5 to TRBJ1-6; 7 bases align to TRBD1. The V and J ends lost 5 bases and 8 bases, in that order; junction bases with no gene match: 0. The CDR3 loop spans 12 amino acids. Per germline, CDR1 MNHEY and CDR2 SVGAGI. The CDR3 spells CASSQGDSPLHF. The CDR3 region has the DNA TGTGCCAGCAGTCAGGGGGATTCACCCCTCCACTTT.

The chain recombines TRBV6-1 with TRBJ1-1; D not certain. Per germline, CDR1 MNHNS and CDR2 SASEGT. V lost 3 bases and J lost 7, with 6 bases in between. The CDR3 has 11 residues. The CDR3 is CASSEAVEAFF. For the CDR3, the DNA is TGTGCCAGCAGTGAGGCAGTTGAAGCTTTCTTT.

The chain joins TRBV5-4 to TRBJ2-2; 10 nucleotides match TRBD1. This CDR3 spans 18 amino acids. The germline gives CDR1 SGHNT, CDR2 YYREEE (reference sequence). J gave up 6 bases and V 4 bases, and 15 bases lay outside the gene matches. The CDR3: CASSLVRLGQGFPGELFF. CDR3 in DNA: TGTGCCAGCAGCCTTGTTCGGCTGGGACAGGGGTTTCCCGGGGAGCTGTTTTTT.

The chain combines TRBV11-2 with TRBJ2-5, with 8 bases aligning to TRBD1. Per the germline V gene, CDR1 is SGHAT and CDR2 is FQNNGV. The junction had 14 bases not matched to a gene; V was cut back by 5 bases and J by 6 bases. The CDR3 loop spans 16 amino acids. This chain's CDR3 is CASSPPYTGGEKTQYF. The CDR3 region has the DNA TGTGCCAGCAGCCCCCCCTATACAGGGGGTGAAAAGACCCAGTACTTC.

To note about this clone: In the same sample, other DNA sequences code for this CDR3. This sequence joins TRBV5-6 and TRBJ1-1; D call uncertain. The length of the CDR3 is 12 residues. Germline-derived CDR1 and CDR2 are SGHDT and YYEEEE. V dropped 2 bases and J dropped 3 bases, with 5 bases sitting between them. The CDR3 loop reads CASSFSDTEAFF. The DNA for the CDR3 is TGTGCCAGCAGCTTTTCGGACACTGAAGCTTTCTTT.

The V call is TRBV7-9, the J call TRBJ2-5, with D perhaps matching TRBD2 (6 bases). Trimming left V 6 bases short and J 5 bases short, with 13 bases between. Germline V CDR1 and CDR2: SEHNR, FQNEAQ (reference sequence). CDR3 length: 13 amino acids. CDR3 sequence reads: CASRREGVETQYF. As DNA, the CDR3 is TGTGCCAGCAGGCGGGAAGGTGTGGAGACCCAGTACTTC.

The CDR3 region is CASTPLDYNEQFF. Here the CDR3 DNA reads TGTGCCAGCACTCCGCTAGATTACAATGAGCAGTTCTTC. The chain links TRBV5-6 to TRBJ2-1; D remains ambiguous. The V gene lost 6 bases and the J gene lost 4 bases, with 11 bases spanning the gap. Germline CDR1 is SGHDT and CDR2 is YYEEEE. The CDR3 contains 13 residues. The full variable domain, with the rest looked up from reference TRBV5-6 and TRBJ2-1, is DAGVTQSPTHLIKTRGQQVTLRCSPKSGHDTVSWYQQALGQGPQFIFQYYEEEERQRGNFPDRFSGHQFPNYSSELNVNALLLGDSALYLCASTPLDYNEQFFGPGTRLTVL.

This chain joins TRBV9 and TRBJ1-2; 9 bases fit TRBD1. CDR3 length: 14 residues. Germline V gene lookup returns CDR1 SGDLS and CDR2 YYNGEE. V gave up 4 bases and J gave up 4 bases; unmatched junction bases: 5. The CDR3 nucleotides read TGTGCCAGCAGCCTAGGGACAGGGTCCTATGGCTACACCTTC. Translated, it gives CASSLGTGSYGYTF.

V usage is TRBV5-8 and J usage is TRBJ1-5; D remains ambiguous. CDR3 length equals 14 residues. Trimming removed 1 base at V and 7 bases at J, with 12 bases between. CDR1 and CDR2 from the germline V gene are SGHTS and YDEGEE. The CDR3 reads CASSLPTEIQPQHF. The CDR3 DNA reads TGTGCCAGCAGCTTGCCCACGGAGATCCAGCCCCAGCATTTT.

This chain uses TRBV7-2 with TRBJ1-1; D is uncertain. V lost 3 bases to trimming and J lost 1 base, with 15 bases between them. The germline V gene has CDR1 SGHTA and CDR2 FQGNSA. CDR3 size: 16 residues. CDR3 sequence reads: CASSLRSLEGNTEAFF. CDR3 in DNA: TGTGCCAGCAGCTTGCGAAGTTTGGAGGGGAACACTGAAGCTTTCTTT.

This clone was counted a single time. J is TRBJ2-7 and V is TRBV13; D may be TRBD2 (6 bases). V was clipped by 4 bases and J by 13 bases, with 17 bases between them. The CDR3 extends over 12 amino acids. Germline-derived CDR1 and CDR2 are PRHDT and FYEKMQ (reference sequence). Written as DNA, the CDR3 is TGTGCCAGCAGCTCTCCCGGCGACGGACTATACTTC. This codes for CASSSPGDGLYF.

J is TRBJ1-1 and V is TRBV4-3; D is perhaps TRBD1 (5 bases). From germline, CDR1 is LGHNA and CDR2 YSLEER. This CDR3 contains 16 residues. With 1 base removed from V and 3 bases from J, the gap between germline ends came to 15 bases. For the CDR3, the DNA is TGCGCCAGCAGCCAAGGCTGGCGGGGCGCGGACACTGAAGCTTTCTTT. Its protein product is CASSQGWRGADTEAFF.

The chain joins TRBV5-1 to TRBJ1-5; 10 bases agree with TRBD1. Germline trimming cut 0 bases from V and 0 bases from J; bases unmatched to any gene: 0. The CDR3 sequence is 16 residues long. From germline, CDR1 is SGHRS and CDR2 YFSETQ. CDR3 region: CASSLGTGGSNQPQHF. CDR3 bases: TGCGCCAGCAGCTTGGGGACAGGGGGTAGCAATCAGCCCCAGCATTTT.

J is TRBJ2-1 and V is TRBV7-6, with D possibly being TRBD1 (7 bases). CDR3 length: 13 amino acids. The V gene lost 8 bases and the J gene lost 10 bases, with 18 bases spanning the gap. CDR1 SGHVS and CDR2 FNYEAQ come from the germline V gene. The CDR3 region is CASGLSDRDEQFF. CDR3 nucleotide sequence: TGTGCCAGCGGACTAAGTGACAGGGACGAGCAGTTCTTC.

This clone was detected once. The chain has TRBV6-4 and TRBJ1-2, with a weak D call TRBD1 (5 bases). The CDR3 totals 13 residues. Trimming pared 3 bases from V and 2 bases from J, leaving 7 bases between. From germline, CDR1 is MRHNA and CDR2 SNTAGT. DNA for the CDR3: TGTGCCAGCAGTGAGACAGAAAACTATGGCTACACCTTC. Its protein is CASSETENYGYTF.

The rearrangement uses TRBV4-1 and TRBJ1-4, with D possibly being TRBD1 (5 bases). The CDR3 totals 17 residues. Trimming removed 3 bases at V and 4 bases at J, with 18 bases between. Germline values: CDR1 MGHRA, CDR2 YSYEKL. The CDR3 nucleotides are TGCGCCAGCAGCCACCGAGGGGAGGGCCCTGGTAATGAAAAACTGTTTTTT. Translated: CASSHRGEGPGNEKLFF.

This clone is a singleton in its sample. V usage is TRBV4-2 and J usage is TRBJ1-4, with a possible D match to TRBD1 (6 bases). Germline V gives CDR1 LGHNA, CDR2 YNFKEQ. The CDR3 contains 14 residues. Trimming left V 5 bases short and J 8 bases short, with 15 bases between. Here the CDR3 reads CASSGGRVGEKLFF. The CDR3, as DNA: TGTGCCAGCAGCGGGGGCCGGGTCGGGGAAAAACTGTTTTTT.

This rearrangement joins TRBV11-2 to TRBJ1-1, with TRBD1 as a possible D gene (5 bases). The germline V gene encodes CDR1 SGHAT and CDR2 FQNNGV. The CDR3 consists of 17 residues. Trimming took off 1 base at V and 5 bases at J, with 20 bases between the two ends. As DNA, the CDR3 is TGTGCCAGCAGCTTAGGGTTCGGGCAGGGAGGGGAGACTGAAGCTTTCTTT. Amino acid sequence: CASSLGFGQGGETEAFF.

The chain joins TRBV11-2 to TRBJ1-1, with TRBD1 matching over 7 bases. The CDR3 is made up of 13 amino acids. J lost 10 bases, V lost 5 bases, and 10 bases had no gene match. CDR1 is SGHAT and CDR2 is FQNNGV in the germline V gene. The CDR3 coding sequence is TGTGCCAGCAGCCGCACCACGACAGGGCGAGCTTTCTTT. Residues: CASSRTTTGRAFF.

The V call is TRBV10-2, the J call TRBJ1-6, with 10 bases that match TRBD1. Losses at the gene ends were 6 bases for V and 13 bases for J; bases not matched to a gene: 12. This CDR3 has 15 residues. CDR1 is WSHSY and CDR2 is SAAADI in the germline V gene. The CDR3 nucleotides are TGCGCCAGCAGCACGGACAGGGGGAATTGGACGCCCCTCCACTTT. This gives the protein CASSTDRGNWTPLHF.

This chain links TRBV27 with TRBJ2-4, with 7 bases that match TRBD1. There are 16 residues in the CDR3. V shed 5 bases, J shed 2 bases, and the junction held 9 bases outside the gene matches. Per the germline V gene, CDR1 is MNHEY and CDR2 is SMNVEV (reference sequence). The CDR3 coding sequence is TGTGCCAGCAGTGCTTGGCCAGGGGGATCCAAAAACATTCAGTACTTC. The encoded protein is CASSAWPGGSKNIQYF.

The chain uses TRBV9 and TRBJ1-5; 7 bases agree with TRBD1. The CDR3 loop spans 15 amino acids. In germline, CDR1 is SGDLS, CDR2 YYNGEE. The ends lost 3 bases at V and 0 bases at J; junction bases unmatched: 3. The CDR3 is CASSAGTVSNQPQHF. The CDR3 nucleotides read TGTGCCAGCAGCGCAGGGACAGTTAGCAATCAGCCCCAGCATTTT.

This clone was seen only a few times. V gene TRBV4-1 combines with J gene TRBJ1-3, with D perhaps TRBD1 (5 bases). Per germline, CDR1 MGHRA and CDR2 YSYEKL. The CDR3 totals 15 residues. Trimming left V 0 bases short and J 3 bases short, with 9 bases between. The CDR3 protein is CASSQEGRVGNTIYF. In DNA form, the CDR3 reads TGCGCCAGCAGCCAAGAGGGCAGGGTTGGAAACACCATATATTTT.

The V and J genes are TRBV5-1 and TRBJ2-5; 7 bases align to TRBD1. V was pared by 2 bases and J by 4 bases, with 8 bases of the junction left unmatched. The CDR3 has 15 amino acids. The germline V gene has CDR1 SGHRS and CDR2 YFSETQ. CDR3 nucleotides: TGCGCCAGCAGCTTAGCGACAGGGAGAGGAGAGACCCAGTACTTC. It translates to CASSLATGRGETQYF.

The chain's CDR3 is CASSTRGGGRWEQYF. CDR3 nucleotide sequence: TGTGCCAGCAGCACCAGAGGGGGGGGAAGGTGGGAGCAGTACTTC. This chain uses TRBV5-4 with TRBJ2-7; a possible D gene is TRBD2 (7 bases). There are 15 residues in the CDR3. V lost 4 bases, J lost 7 bases, and 21 bases lay in between. Looked up from germline, CDR1 is SGHNT and CDR2 is YYREEE (reference sequence).

Only one count was recorded for this clone. This chain joins TRBV30 and TRBJ1-6, with TRBD1 as a possible D gene (6 bases). V lost 3 bases, J lost 7 bases, and 22 bases lay in between. The germline gives CDR1 GTSNPN, CDR2 SVGIG (reference sequence). CDR3 length: 17 amino acids. CDR3 nucleotides: TGTGCCTGGAGCCGCGGTACAGGGCTGGCGGAGAATTCACCCCTCCACTTT. Its translation is CAWSRGTGLAENSPLHF.